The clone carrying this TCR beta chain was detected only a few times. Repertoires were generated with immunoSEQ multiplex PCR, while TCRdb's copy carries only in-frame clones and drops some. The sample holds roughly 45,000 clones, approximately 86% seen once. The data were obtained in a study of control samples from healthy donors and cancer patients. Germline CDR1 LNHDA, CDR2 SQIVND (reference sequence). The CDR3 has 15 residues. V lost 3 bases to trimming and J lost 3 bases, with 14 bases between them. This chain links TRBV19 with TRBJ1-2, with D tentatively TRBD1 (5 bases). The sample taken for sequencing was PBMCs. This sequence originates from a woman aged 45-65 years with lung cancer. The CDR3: CASSIPGPRDYGYTF. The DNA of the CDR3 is TGTGCCAGTAGTATTCCGGGACCTAGGGACTATGGCTACACCTTC. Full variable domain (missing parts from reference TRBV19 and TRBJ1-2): DGGITQSPKYLFRKEGQNVTLSCEQNLNHDAMYWYRQDPGQGLRLIYYSQIVNDFQKGDIAEGYSVSREKKESFPLTVTSAQKNPTAFYLCASSIPGPRDYGYTFGSGTRLTVV.